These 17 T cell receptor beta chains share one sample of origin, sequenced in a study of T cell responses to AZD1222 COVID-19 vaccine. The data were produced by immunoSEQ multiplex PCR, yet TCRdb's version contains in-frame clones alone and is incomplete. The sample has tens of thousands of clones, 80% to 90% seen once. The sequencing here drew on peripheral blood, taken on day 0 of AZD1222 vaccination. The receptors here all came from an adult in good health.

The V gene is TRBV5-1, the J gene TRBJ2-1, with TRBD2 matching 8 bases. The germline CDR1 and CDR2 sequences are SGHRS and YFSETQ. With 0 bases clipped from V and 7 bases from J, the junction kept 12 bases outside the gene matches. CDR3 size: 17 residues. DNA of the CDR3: TGCGCCAGCAGCTTGGGCCCGGCAGCGGGAGTTCAGAATGAGCAGTTCTTC. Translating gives CASSLGPAAGVQNEQFF.

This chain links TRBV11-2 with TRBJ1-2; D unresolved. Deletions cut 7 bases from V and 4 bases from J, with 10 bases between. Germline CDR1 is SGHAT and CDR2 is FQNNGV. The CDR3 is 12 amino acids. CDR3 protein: CASTPATYGYTF. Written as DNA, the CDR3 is TGTGCCAGCACCCCGGCTACCTATGGCTACACCTTC.

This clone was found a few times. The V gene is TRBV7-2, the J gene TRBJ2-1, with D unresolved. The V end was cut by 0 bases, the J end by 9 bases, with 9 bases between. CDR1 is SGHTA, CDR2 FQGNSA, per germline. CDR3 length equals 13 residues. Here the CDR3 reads CASSLAWSGEQFF. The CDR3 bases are TGTGCCAGCAGCTTAGCCTGGTCCGGTGAGCAGTTCTTC.

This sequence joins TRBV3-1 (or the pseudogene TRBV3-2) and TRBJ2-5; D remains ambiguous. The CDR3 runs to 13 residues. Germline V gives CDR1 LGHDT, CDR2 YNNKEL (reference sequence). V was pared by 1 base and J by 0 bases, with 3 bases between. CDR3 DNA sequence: TGTGCCAGCAGCCAAGCGTACCAAGAGACCCAGTACTTC. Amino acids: CASSQAYQETQYF.

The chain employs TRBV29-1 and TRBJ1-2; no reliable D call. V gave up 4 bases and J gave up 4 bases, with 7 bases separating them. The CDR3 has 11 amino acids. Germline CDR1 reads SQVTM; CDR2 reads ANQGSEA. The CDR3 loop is CSVVRSYGYTF. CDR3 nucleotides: TGCAGCGTTGTCCGAAGCTATGGCTACACCTTC.

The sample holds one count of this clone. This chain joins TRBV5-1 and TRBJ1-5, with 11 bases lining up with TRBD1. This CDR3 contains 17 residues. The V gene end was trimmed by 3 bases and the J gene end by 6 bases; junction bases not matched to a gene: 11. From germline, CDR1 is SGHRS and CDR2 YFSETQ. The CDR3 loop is CASSWLPGQGEPQPQHF. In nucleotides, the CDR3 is TGCGCCAGCAGCTGGCTTCCGGGACAGGGGGAGCCTCAGCCCCAGCATTTT.

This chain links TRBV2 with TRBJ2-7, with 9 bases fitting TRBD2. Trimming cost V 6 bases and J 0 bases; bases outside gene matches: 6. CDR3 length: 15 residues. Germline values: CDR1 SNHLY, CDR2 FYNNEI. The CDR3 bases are TGTGCCAGCAGAACCCTAGCGGGGAGCTCCTACGAGCAGTACTTC. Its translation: CASRTLAGSSYEQYF.

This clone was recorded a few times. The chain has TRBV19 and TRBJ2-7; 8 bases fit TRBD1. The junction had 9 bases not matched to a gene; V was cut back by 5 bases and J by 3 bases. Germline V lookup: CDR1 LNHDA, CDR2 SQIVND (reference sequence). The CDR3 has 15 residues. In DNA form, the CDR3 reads TGTGCCAGTAGTCCCCGGACAGGGTACAACTACGAGCAGTACTTC. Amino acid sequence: CASSPRTGYNYEQYF.

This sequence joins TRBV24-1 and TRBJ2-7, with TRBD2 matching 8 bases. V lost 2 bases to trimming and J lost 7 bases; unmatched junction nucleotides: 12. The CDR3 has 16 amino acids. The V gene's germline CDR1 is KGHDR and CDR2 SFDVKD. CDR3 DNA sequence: TGTGCCACCAGTGATTCCGGCGGGGGGCAGACGGGAGAGCAGTACTTC. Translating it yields CATSDSGGGQTGEQYF.

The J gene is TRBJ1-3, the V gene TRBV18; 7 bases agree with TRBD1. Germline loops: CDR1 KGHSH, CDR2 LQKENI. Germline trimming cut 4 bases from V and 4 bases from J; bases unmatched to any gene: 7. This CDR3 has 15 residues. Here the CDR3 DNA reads TGTGCCAGCTCACGACAGGGAGTACGGGGAAACACCATATATTTT. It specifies CASSRQGVRGNTIYF. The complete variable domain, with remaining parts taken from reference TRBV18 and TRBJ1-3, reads NAGVMQNPRHLVRRRGQEARLRCSPMKGHSHVYWYRQLPEEGLKFMVYLQKENIIDESGMPKERFSAEFPKEGPSILRIQQVVRGDSAAYFCASSRQGVRGNTIYFGEGSWLTVV.

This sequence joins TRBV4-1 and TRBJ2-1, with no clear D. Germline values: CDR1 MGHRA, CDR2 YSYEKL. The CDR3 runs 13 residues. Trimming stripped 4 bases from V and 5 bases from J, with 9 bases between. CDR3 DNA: TGCGCCAGCAGCCGGGCAGCCAACAATGAGCAGTTCTTC. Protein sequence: CASSRAANNEQFF.

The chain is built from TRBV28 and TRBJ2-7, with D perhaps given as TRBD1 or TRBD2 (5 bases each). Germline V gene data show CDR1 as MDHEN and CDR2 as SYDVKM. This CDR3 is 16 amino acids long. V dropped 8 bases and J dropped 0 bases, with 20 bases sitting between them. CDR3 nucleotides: TGTGCCAGCTATAAAACCGGGACCACGAGCTCCTACGAGCAGTACTTC. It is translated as CASYKTGTTSSYEQYF.

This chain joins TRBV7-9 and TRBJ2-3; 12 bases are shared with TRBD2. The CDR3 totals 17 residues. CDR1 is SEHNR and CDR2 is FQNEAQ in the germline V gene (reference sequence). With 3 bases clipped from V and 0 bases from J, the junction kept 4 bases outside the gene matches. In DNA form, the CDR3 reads TGTGCCAGCAGCTTGGGGGGGACTAGCGGGAGCACAGATACGCAGTATTTT. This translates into CASSLGGTSGSTDTQYF.

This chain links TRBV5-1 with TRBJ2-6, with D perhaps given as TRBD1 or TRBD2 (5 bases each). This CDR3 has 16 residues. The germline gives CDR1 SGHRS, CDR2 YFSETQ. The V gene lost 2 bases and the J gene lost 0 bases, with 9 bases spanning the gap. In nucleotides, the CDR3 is TGCGCCAGCAGCTTCATTGGGGGCTCTGGGGCCAACGTCCTGACTTTC. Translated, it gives CASSFIGGSGANVLTF.

The CDR3 loop reads CASSFAFGVSNEQFF. CDR3 DNA sequence: TGTGCCAGCAGCTTTGCGTTCGGGGTAAGCAATGAGCAGTTCTTC. The chain couples TRBV11-2 to TRBJ2-1; D is possibly TRBD2 (5 bases). Germline V gene data show CDR1 as SGHAT and CDR2 as FQNNGV. Trimming took 3 bases from V and 6 from J, leaving 15 bases between them. This CDR3 region has 15 residues. The entire variable domain, with the rest obtained from reference TRBV11-2 and TRBJ2-1, is as follows: EAGVAQSPRYKIIEKRQSVAFWCNPISGHATLYWYQQILGQGPKLLIQFQNNGVVDDSQLPKDRFSAERLKGVDSTLKIQPAKLEDSAVYLCASSFAFGVSNEQFFGPGTRLTVL.

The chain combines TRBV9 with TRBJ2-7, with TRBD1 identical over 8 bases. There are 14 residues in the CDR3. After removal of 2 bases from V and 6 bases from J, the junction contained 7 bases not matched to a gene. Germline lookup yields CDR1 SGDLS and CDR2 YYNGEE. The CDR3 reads CASSVTGVLSEQYF. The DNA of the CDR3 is TGTGCCAGCAGCGTGACAGGGGTCTTATCCGAGCAGTACTTC.

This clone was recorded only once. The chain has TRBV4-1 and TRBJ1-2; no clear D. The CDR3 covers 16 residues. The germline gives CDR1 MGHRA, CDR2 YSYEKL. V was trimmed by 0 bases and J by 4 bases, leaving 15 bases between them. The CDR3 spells CASSQDTHREGYGYTF. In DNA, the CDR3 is TGCGCCAGCAGCCAAGATACCCACCGGGAGGGCTATGGCTACACCTTC.